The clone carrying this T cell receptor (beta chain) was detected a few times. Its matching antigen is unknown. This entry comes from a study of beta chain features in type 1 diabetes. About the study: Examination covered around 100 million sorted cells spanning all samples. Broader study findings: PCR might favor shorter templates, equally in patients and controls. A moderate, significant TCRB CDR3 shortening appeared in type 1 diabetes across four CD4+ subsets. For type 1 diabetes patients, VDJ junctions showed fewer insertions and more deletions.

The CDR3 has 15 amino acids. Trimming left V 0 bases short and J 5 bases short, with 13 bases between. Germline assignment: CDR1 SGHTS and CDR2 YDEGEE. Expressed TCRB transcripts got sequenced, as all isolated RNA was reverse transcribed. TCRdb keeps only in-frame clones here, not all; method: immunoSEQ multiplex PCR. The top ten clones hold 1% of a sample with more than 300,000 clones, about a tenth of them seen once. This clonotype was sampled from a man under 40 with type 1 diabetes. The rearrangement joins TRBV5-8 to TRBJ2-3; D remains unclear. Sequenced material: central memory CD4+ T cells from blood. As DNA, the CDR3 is TGTGCCAGCAGCTTGGGGCCATACTCGCTAGATACGCAGTATTTT. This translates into CASSLGPYSLDTQYF. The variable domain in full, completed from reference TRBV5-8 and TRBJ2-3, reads EAGVTQSPTHLIKTRGQQATLRCSPISGHTSVYWYQQALGLGLQFLLWYDEGEERNRGNFPPRFSGRQFPNYSSELNVNALELEDSALYLCASSLGPYSLDTQYFGPGTRLTVL.